This T cell receptor beta chain was recorded in a study of cytotoxic CD8 clonotypes in ibrutinib-treated CLL. Overall study: Enrolment comprised over ten relapsed/refractory and roughly 15 treatment-naive patients; approximately 18 were IGHV unmutated.

The planned depth of sequencing spanned 1 in 200,000 to 1 in 1 million T cells. Profiling relied on immunoSEQ multiplex PCR, and the TCRdb table lists in-frame clones only, not all of them. The data contain nearly 300,000 clones, roughly 76% of them seen just once; the ten biggest clones take up approximately 5.6%. This CDR3 region has 12 residues. Germline loops: CDR1 MDHEN, CDR2 SYDVKM. V dropped 2 bases and J dropped 5 bases, with 7 bases sitting between them. V gene TRBV28 combines with J gene TRBJ2-7; D unclear. The starting material was PBMCs, obtained at disease progression, from a patient treated with ibrutinib. This clonotype originated in a human donor with chronic lymphocytic leukemia. The CDR3 sequence: CASSLPPNEQYF. CDR3 coding DNA: TGTGCCAGCAGTTTACCCCCCAACGAGCAGTACTTC.